This TCR beta chain derives from a study of blood T cell repertoires in COVID-19. Overall study context: In each case, the material was cDNA or gDNA derived from T cells, B-cell-depleted T cells, or PBMCs.

Produced via immunoSEQ multiplex PCR; TCRdb's table is partial and in-frame only. The sample holds 100,000 or so clones, 91% seen once. This clone appeared once. Between the trimmed V and J ends, which lost 6 bases and 11 bases, there was a span of 14 bases. In germline, CDR1 is LGHDT, CDR2 YNNKEL (reference sequence). The CDR3 loop spans 13 amino acids. Sequenced: peripheral blood. The sequence was obtained from a man in his forties or fifties with acute or convalescent COVID-19. The V gene is TRBV3-1 (or the pseudogene TRBV3-2), the J gene TRBJ1-6; D may be TRBD1 (5 bases). The CDR3 here is CASSLSGLTPLHF. The CDR3 DNA sequence: TGTGCCAGCAGTCTTTCAGGGCTGACACCCCTCCACTTT.